A single sample gave rise to the 15 T cell receptor beta chains below, sequenced in a study of T cell repertoires in cytomegalovirus infection. Their cognate antigens are unknown. TCRdb ran MiXCR on the reads and lists one entry per CDR3 protein. The table includes roughly 46,000 distinct CDR3 sequences, more than 20% detected once. The sequenced sample was PBMCs, sequenced either directly or after in vitro stimulation (not recorded which). These receptors were obtained from a human donor in good health (CMV status not recorded). Some clones in this sample may be carry-over from other donors' samples.

This clonotype was counted a few times. V is TRBV5-4 and J is TRBJ2-1, with 8 bases fitting TRBD2. Germline CDR1 and CDR2: SGHNT and YYREEE (reference sequence). This CDR3 has 15 amino acids. The V and J ends lost 1 base and 6 bases, in that order; junction bases with no gene match: 6. The CDR3 region is CASSLFQRETNEQFF. DNA of the CDR3: TGTGCCAGCAGCTTGTTCCAGCGGGAGACCAATGAGCAGTTCTTC. Drawing the rest from reference TRBV5-4 and TRBJ2-1, the complete variable domain is ETGVTQSPTHLIKTRGQQVTLRCSSQSGHNTVSWYQQALGQGPQFIFQYYREEENGRGNFPPRFSGLQFPNYSSELNVNALELDDSALYLCASSLFQRETNEQFFGPGTRLTVL.

This clonotype was found many times. The CDR3 loop reads CAARGGLAGEAGYEQYF. The CDR3 bases are TGTGCCGCCAGGGGCGGACTAGCGGGAGAGGCGGGCTACGAGCAGTACTTC. The rearrangement joins TRBV6-2 or TRBV6-3 to TRBJ2-7; 13 nucleotides agree with TRBD2. With V trimmed by 11 bases and J by 3 bases, 16 bases remained unmatched. This CDR3 is 17 amino acids long. Germline CDR1 MNHEY, CDR2 SVGEGT.

This clonotype was found a few times. V is TRBV20-1 and J is TRBJ2-6; D tentatively fits TRBD1 or TRBD2 (5 bases each). CDR1 is DFQATT, CDR2 SNEGSKA, per germline (reference sequence). Trimming cost V 8 bases and J 4 bases, with 15 bases left between them. CDR3 size: 14 residues. CDR3 coding DNA: TGCAGTCTTGAGGGGTCAGGAGGGGCCAACGTCCTGACTTTC. As protein: CSLEGSGGANVLTF.

This clonotype has more than one count but fewer than ten. The chain links TRBV2 to TRBJ2-7; D is uncertain. V lost 2 bases, J lost 2 bases, and 13 bases lay in between. CDR3 size: 15 residues. Germline lookup yields CDR1 SNHLY and CDR2 FYNNEI. As DNA, the CDR3 is TGTGCCAGCAGTGAATCCGGGCTTTGGACCTACGAGCAGTACTTC. This gives the protein CASSESGLWTYEQYF.

The chain is built from TRBV6-1 and TRBJ2-1; D is perhaps TRBD1 or TRBD2 (5 bases each). Trimming took off 5 bases at V and 2 bases at J, with 16 bases between the two ends. Germline CDR1 MNHNS, CDR2 SASEGT. This CDR3 contains 16 residues. CDR3 loop: CASSMHRDVAYNEQFF. The CDR3 DNA sequence: TGTGCCAGCAGTATGCACCGGGACGTAGCCTACAATGAGCAGTTCTTC.

This clonotype was seen only a few times. The rearrangement uses TRBV11-1 and TRBJ2-1; TRBD2 aligns across 15 bases. Germline V lookup: CDR1 SGHAT, CDR2 FQDESV (reference sequence). Trimming cost V 5 bases and J 4 bases; bases outside gene matches: 3. The CDR3 spans 16 residues. CDR3 nucleotide sequence: TGTGCCAGCAGCCCCGGGACTAGCGGGGGGTACAATGAGCAGTTCTTC. The encoded protein is CASSPGTSGGYNEQFF.

The rearrangement uses TRBV6-8 and TRBJ2-2; perhaps D is TRBD1 or TRBD2 (5 bases each). This CDR3 is built from 12 residues. Trimming stripped 7 bases from V and 6 bases from J, with 9 bases between. The V gene's germline CDR1 is MNHGY and CDR2 SAAAGT. The CDR3 protein is CASTRGPGELFF. The CDR3 DNA reads TGTGCCAGCACCCGGGGACCCGGGGAGCTGTTTTTT.

J is TRBJ1-2 and V is TRBV7-2, with D unclear. V lost 0 bases and J 3 bases, leaving 2 bases between the germline ends. CDR1 is SGHTA, CDR2 FQGNSA, per germline. This CDR3 comprises 12 residues. CDR3 residues: CASSLADYGYTF. CDR3 in DNA: TGTGCCAGCAGCTTAGCCGACTATGGCTACACCTTC.

The chain is built from TRBV29-1 and TRBJ2-1; 8 bases are a match to TRBD1. Germline CDR1 reads SQVTM; CDR2 reads ANQGSEA. With 1 base clipped from V and 9 bases from J, the junction kept 5 bases outside the gene matches. The CDR3 spans 13 residues. CDR3 in amino acids: CSVEAQGAGEQFF. CDR3 bases: TGCAGCGTTGAAGCCCAGGGGGCCGGTGAGCAGTTCTTC.

This clonotype occurred many times. The rearrangement uses TRBV7-2 and TRBJ2-7, with 7 bases lining up with TRBD1. Germline CDR1 SGHTA, CDR2 FQGNSA. J lost 4 bases, V lost 5 bases, and 8 bases had no gene match. CDR3 size: 14 residues. The CDR3 region has the DNA TGTGCCAGCAGCCTTACAGGGGTCGGGTACGAGCAGTACTTC. Amino acid sequence: CASSLTGVGYEQYF. The full variable domain, in which reference TRBV7-2 and TRBJ2-7 provide the parts outside the CDR3, is GAGVSQSPSNKVTEKGKDVELRCDPISGHTALYWYRQSLGQGLEFLIYFQGNSAPDKSGLPSDRFSAERTGGSVSTLTIQRTQQEDSAVYLCASSLTGVGYEQYFGPGTRLTVT.

Many counts were recorded for this clonotype. This sequence joins TRBV7-2 and TRBJ2-4; D could derive from TRBD1 or TRBD2 (6 bases each). Germline CDR1 is SGHTA and CDR2 is FQGNSA. V lost 1 base and J lost 1, with 17 bases in between. CDR3 length: 18 residues. DNA for the CDR3: TGTGCCAGCAGCTTAGTAGCAAGGGGGGTCACGGCCAAAAACATTCAGTACTTC. It is translated as CASSLVARGVTAKNIQYF.

The chain links TRBV20-1 to TRBJ1-2; a weak D match, TRBD1 (5 bases). Germline CDR1 is DFQATT and CDR2 is SNEGSKA (reference sequence). V was trimmed by 6 bases and J by 3 bases, leaving 14 bases between them. The CDR3 has 13 residues. CDR3 residues: CSAEEGADYGYTF. The CDR3 bases are TGCAGTGCCGAGGAAGGGGCGGACTATGGCTACACCTTC.

This clonotype showed up many times. The J gene is TRBJ2-3, the V gene TRBV7-2; 8 bases are shared with TRBD2. Germline V gene lookup returns CDR1 SGHTA and CDR2 FQGNSA. J was trimmed by 5 bases and V by 7 bases; bases with no gene match: 14. This CDR3 is 16 amino acids long. The CDR3 sequence is CASTAATGLVRDTQYF. The CDR3 nucleotides are TGTGCCAGCACCGCGGCGACGGGACTAGTGAGAGATACGCAGTATTTT. The whole variable domain, filled in from reference TRBV7-2 and TRBJ2-3, reads GAGVSQSPSNKVTEKGKDVELRCDPISGHTALYWYRQSLGQGLEFLIYFQGNSAPDKSGLPSDRFSAERTGGSVSTLTIQRTQQEDSAVYLCASTAATGLVRDTQYFGPGTRLTVL.

In this sample, this clonotype turned up a few times. J is TRBJ1-5 and V is TRBV3-1; weak D call: TRBD1 (6 bases). V was shortened by 1 base and J by 5 bases, with 9 bases between the two germline ends. CDR1 LGHDT and CDR2 YNNKEL come from the germline V gene (reference sequence). The CDR3 contains 14 residues. CDR3 nucleotides: TGTGCCAGCAGCCAAGGGACAGATGATCAGCCCCAGCATTTT. Translation: CASSQGTDDQPQHF.

The chain recombines TRBV20-1 with TRBJ2-5; D remains ambiguous. The germline gives CDR1 DFQATT, CDR2 SNEGSKA (reference sequence). V was shortened by 5 bases and J by 5 bases, with 15 bases between the two germline ends. CDR3 length: 13 amino acids. CDR3 in amino acids: CSAPPSSSETQYF. Written as DNA, the CDR3 is TGCAGTGCTCCCCCGAGCTCCTCGGAGACCCAGTACTTC.